These 18 T cell receptor beta chains were all obtained from the same sample, sequenced in a study of T cells in Graves' hyperthyroidism and ophthalmopathy. Regions amplified from RNA transcripts were the TCR beta CDR3 regions. Using the HTBI primer set, a first-round RT-PCR was run on the TCR CDR3. TCRdb re-called the multiplex PCR reads with MiXCR, one entry per CDR3 protein. The sample lists under 350,000 distinct CDR3 sequences; around a sixth were seen once. The sequencing sample was made of blood. These receptors were taken from a woman in her forties or fifties with Graves' hyperthyroidism.

This chain joins TRBV6-2 or TRBV6-3 and TRBJ2-1; 8 bases are shared with TRBD2. CDR1 and CDR2 from the germline V gene are MNHEY and SVGEGT. V lost 6 bases to trimming and J lost 4 bases; unmatched junction nucleotides: 23. CDR3 length equals 20 residues. The CDR3 spells CASSHGAAGAAPGRYNEQFF. The CDR3 nucleotides read TGTGCCAGCAGCCACGGGGCAGCGGGGGCCGCCCCCGGGAGGTACAATGAGCAGTTCTTC.

In its sample, this clonotype was seen a few times. The chain carries TRBV7-9 and TRBJ2-2; D is perhaps TRBD2 (5 bases). The ends were cut back, 0 bases at V and 0 bases at J, with 8 bases in the middle. This CDR3 has 16 residues. CDR1 and CDR2 from the germline V gene are SEHNR and FQNEAQ (reference sequence). The CDR3 is CASSLAGGPNTGELFF. CDR3 bases: TGTGCCAGCAGCTTAGCGGGCGGGCCGAACACCGGGGAGCTGTTTTTT.

The gene calls are TRBV12-5 and TRBJ1-4; D may be TRBD1 (5 bases). This CDR3 contains 18 residues. Germline CDR1 reads LGHNT; CDR2 reads FRNRAP. The germline V and J ends were trimmed by 3 bases and 4 bases, with 21 bases remaining between them. In DNA form, the CDR3 reads TGTGCTAGTGGTTTTACCCTCGCCCCGGGACGGATTAATGAAAAACTGTTTTTT. Amino acids: CASGFTLAPGRINEKLFF.

This clonotype has just a few counts. V is TRBV6-2 or TRBV6-3 and J is TRBJ1-2; D may be TRBD1 (5 bases). The V gene's germline CDR1 is MNHEY and CDR2 SVGEGT. Trimming left V 2 bases short and J 3 bases short, with 7 bases between. This CDR3 comprises 13 residues. In DNA form, the CDR3 reads TGTGCCAGCAGTTACGTGGGGGACTATGGCTACACCTTC. Its protein is CASSYVGDYGYTF.

The chain couples TRBV24-1 to TRBJ1-5; D remains unclear. CDR1 and CDR2 (germline): KGHDR, SFDVKD. V lost 3 bases and J 0 bases, leaving 2 bases between the germline ends. The CDR3 contains 13 residues. CDR3 residues: CATSDDSNQPQHF. CDR3 DNA sequence: TGTGCCACCAGTGATGATAGCAATCAGCCCCAGCATTTT.

This clonotype occurred a few times. The genes are TRBV20-1 and TRBJ1-5; tentative D call: TRBD1 (5 bases). Germline V gene sequence: CDR1 DFQATT, CDR2 SNEGSKA (reference sequence). The CDR3 runs to 15 residues. Trimming removed 0 bases from V and 2 bases from J, with 11 bases in between. CDR3 protein: CSAREAGAGNQPQHF. CDR3 DNA sequence: TGCAGTGCTAGAGAAGCTGGGGCTGGCAATCAGCCCCAGCATTTT.

The table lists this clonotype with a few counts. V and J are TRBV9 and TRBJ1-6, with TRBD1 matching over 8 bases. The V segment lost 2 bases and the J segment 10 bases; nucleotides outside the gene matches: 5. The CDR3 has 14 amino acids. CDR1 SGDLS and CDR2 YYNGEE come from the germline V gene. The CDR3 region is CASSVTGGSSPLHF. In DNA form, the CDR3 reads TGTGCCAGCAGCGTTACAGGGGGAAGCTCACCCCTCCACTTT.

The table lists this clonotype with many counts. The CDR3: CASSLGLAGDGDTQYF. In DNA form, the CDR3 reads TGTGCCAGCAGCCTTGGACTAGCGGGAGACGGAGATACGCAGTATTTT. J is TRBJ2-3 and V is TRBV3-1, with TRBD2 identical over 13 bases. V was pared by 4 bases and J by 5 bases, with 6 bases of the junction left unmatched. From germline, CDR1 is LGHDT and CDR2 YNNKEL (reference sequence). The CDR3 contains 16 residues.

This clonotype was observed once. This rearrangement joins TRBV5-1 to TRBJ2-3; 7 bases are a match to TRBD1. The germline CDR1 and CDR2 sequences are SGHRS and YFSETQ. Unmatched junction bases numbered 7, after V lost 5 bases and J lost 1 base. CDR3 length: 15 amino acids. CDR3 in DNA: TGCGCCAGCAGTTGGTCGACAGGGCGCACAGATACGCAGTATTTT. This gives the protein CASSWSTGRTDTQYF.

The V gene is TRBV6-5, the J gene TRBJ2-3; 11 bases agree with TRBD2. The CDR3 runs to 20 residues. The V gene's germline CDR1 is MNHEY and CDR2 SVGAGI. V lost 0 bases, J lost 1 base, and 12 bases stayed unmatched. As DNA, the CDR3 is TGTGCCAGCAGTTACTCGAGTGGTGGCCTAGCGGGGGGCCGCACAGATACGCAGTATTTT. It yields the protein CASSYSSGGLAGGRTDTQYF.

This chain uses TRBV28 with TRBJ2-3, with 8 bases matching TRBD2. The CDR3 covers 17 residues. V lost 4 bases and J lost 3; bases outside the gene matches: 12. Germline assignment: CDR1 MDHEN and CDR2 SYDVKM. The CDR3 reads CASSYNPGGGMTDTQYF. In DNA, the CDR3 is TGTGCCAGCAGTTATAACCCCGGCGGGGGGATGACAGATACGCAGTATTTT. The full variable domain, completed using reference TRBV28 and TRBJ2-3, is DVKVTQSSRYLVKRTGEKVFLECVQDMDHENMFWYRQDPGLGLRLIYFSYDVKMKEKGDIPEGYSVSREKKERFSLILESASTNQTSMYLCASSYNPGGGMTDTQYFGPGTRLTVL.

The J gene is TRBJ2-5, the V gene TRBV30; D ambiguous. Germline assignment: CDR1 GTSNPN and CDR2 SVGIG (reference sequence). The CDR3 runs to 12 residues. The V end was cut by 1 base, the J end by 3 bases, with 6 bases between. CDR3 coding DNA: TGTGCCTGGAGTGGATGGGAAGAGACCCAGTACTTC. This encodes CAWSGWEETQYF.

This clonotype has more than one count but fewer than ten. The chain recombines TRBV6-1 with TRBJ2-5; D gene ambiguous. CDR3 length: 14 amino acids. Germline values: CDR1 MNHNS, CDR2 SASEGT. Trimming removed 6 bases at V and 1 base at J, with 12 bases between. CDR3 in DNA: TGTGCCAGCAGGCCCTTGCGGTCCCAAGAGACCCAGTACTTC. Protein: CASRPLRSQETQYF.

J is TRBJ2-3 and V is TRBV6-5; 8 bases map to TRBD1. Unmatched junction bases numbered 3, after V lost 2 bases and J lost 2 bases. CDR1 is MNHEY, CDR2 SVGAGI, per germline. The CDR3 extends over 15 amino acids. As DNA, the CDR3 is TGTGCCAGCAGTTACCGGGACAGGTACACAGATACGCAGTATTTT. This sequence encodes CASSYRDRYTDTQYF.

CDR3 in DNA: TGCAGTGCTCCGGATGACACCGGGGAGCTGTTTTTT. Its protein product is CSAPDDTGELFF. The V call is TRBV20-1, the J call TRBJ2-2; D not certain. Germline V gives CDR1 DFQATT, CDR2 SNEGSKA (reference sequence). The CDR3 totals 12 residues. V shed 5 bases and J shed 3 bases, with 7 bases lying between them.

In its sample, this clonotype was seen a few times. The chain employs TRBV20-1 and TRBJ1-6; D unresolved. CDR3 length: 17 residues. Looked up from germline, CDR1 is DFQATT and CDR2 is SNEGSKA (reference sequence). V was clipped by 0 bases and J by 9 bases, with 21 bases between them. The CDR3 coding sequence is TGCAGTGCTAGAGATCATACAGTCAGTGTGCCGGTTTCACCCCTCCACTTT. Amino acids: CSARDHTVSVPVSPLHF.

This clonotype was seen ten or more times. This chain links TRBV5-1 with TRBJ2-5, with TRBD2 as a possible D gene (5 bases). Trimming left V 1 base short and J 4 bases short, with 11 bases between. Germline V gene lookup returns CDR1 SGHRS and CDR2 YFSETQ. There are 14 residues in the CDR3. The CDR3 sequence: CASSLFSAAETQYF. Here the CDR3 DNA reads TGCGCCAGCAGCTTGTTTAGCGCTGCAGAGACCCAGTACTTC. Variable domain in full (rest from reference TRBV5-1 and TRBJ2-5): KAGVTQTPRYLIKTRGQQVTLSCSPISGHRSVSWYQQTPGQGLQFLFEYFSETQRNKGNFPGRFSGRQFSNSRSEMNVSTLELGDSALYLCASSLFSAAETQYFGPGTRLLVL.

This clonotype was counted once. The V and J genes are TRBV4-1 and TRBJ1-1, with 9 positions matching TRBD1. Germline V CDR1 and CDR2: MGHRA, YSYEKL. V shed 2 bases, J shed 4 bases, and the junction held 2 bases outside the gene matches. This CDR3 comprises 14 residues. CDR3 residues: CASSQLDRGTEAFF. The CDR3 DNA sequence: TGCGCCAGCAGCCAATTGGACAGGGGCACTGAAGCTTTCTTT.